One and the same sample provided the 6 T cell receptor beta chains below, sequenced in a study of blood T cell repertoires in COVID-19. Sequencing used immunoSEQ multiplex PCR; TCRdb keeps in-frame clones, though not all of them. The sample lists more than 450,000 clones, about 90% occurring once. The source material was PBMCs or T cells enriched from blood (not recorded which). The receptors shown here come from a woman under 30 who had recovered from COVID-19.

The chain joins TRBV9 to TRBJ2-1, with D tentatively TRBD2 (5 bases). V dropped 2 bases and J dropped 9 bases, with 18 bases sitting between them. CDR1 is SGDLS and CDR2 is YYNGEE in the germline V gene. This CDR3 has 15 amino acids. The CDR3, as DNA: TGTGCCAGCAGCGTCAGCGCTAGCCCGATGAGTGAGCAGTTCTTC. It codes for CASSVSASPMSEQFF. The full variable domain, completed using reference TRBV9 and TRBJ2-1, is DSGVTQTPKHLITATGQRVTLRCSPRSGDLSVYWYQQSLDQGLQFLIQYYNGEERAKGNILERFSAQQFPDLHSELNLSSLELGDSALYFCASSVSASPMSEQFFGPGTRLTVL.

The rearrangement joins TRBV5-4 to TRBJ1-1; D is unresolved. The length of the CDR3 is 16 residues. Germline assignment: CDR1 SGHNT and CDR2 YYREEE (reference sequence). Trimming pared 2 bases from V and 4 bases from J, leaving 18 bases between. The CDR3 protein is CASSFFNNNGGTEAFF. The CDR3 DNA reads as TGTGCCAGCAGCTTCTTTAATAACAACGGAGGCACTGAAGCTTTCTTT.

The V call is TRBV7-2, the J call TRBJ1-2, with a weak D call TRBD1 (5 bases). Trimming removed 5 bases at V and 8 bases at J, with 21 bases between. Looked up from germline, CDR1 is SGHTA and CDR2 is FQGNSA. The CDR3 loop spans 15 amino acids. CDR3 in amino acids: CASSKRWRGSGGYTF. Written as DNA, the CDR3 is TGTGCCAGCAGCAAACGGTGGCGGGGGTCTGGGGGCTACACCTTC.

The CDR3 DNA follows: TGCGCCAGCAGTGCAAAGGGGCACGATAATGAGCAGTTCTTC. Encoded protein: CASSAKGHDNEQFF. The chain combines TRBV10-1 with TRBJ2-1; D possibly corresponds to TRBD1 (5 bases). The CDR3 runs to 14 residues. V lost 4 bases and J 7 bases, leaving 14 bases between the germline ends. Looked up from germline, CDR1 is WNHNN and CDR2 is SYGVQD (reference sequence).

In DNA, the CDR3 is TGTGCCGCGGGACGACAGGGTGGAACTGAAGCTTTCTTT. It yields the protein CAAGRQGGTEAFF. The chain is built from TRBV28 and TRBJ1-1; TRBD1 matches at 7 bases. The CDR3 runs 13 residues. V shed 11 bases and J 5 bases; nucleotides not matched to a gene: 11. The germline V gene encodes CDR1 MDHEN and CDR2 SYDVKM.

Regarding this clone: The sample has other DNA sequences that encode this CDR3 too. The chain couples TRBV12-3 or TRBV12-4 to TRBJ2-5, with D uncertain. V dropped 5 bases and J dropped 2 bases, with 3 bases sitting between them. The CDR3 is 11 residues long. The chain's CDR3 is CASSLQETQYF. As DNA, the CDR3 is TGTGCCAGCAGTCTTCAAGAGACCCAGTACTTC.